This T cell receptor (beta chain) is from a study of T cell clonotyping in hematopoietic cell transplantation. About the study: Recipient blood drawn about 28 days pretransplant and days 30, 100, 180 after.

Some clones are missing from TCRdb's copy, which holds only in-frame ones; the method was immunoSEQ multiplex PCR. This sample carries more than 12,000 clones, 62% of them seen once, and the ten largest clones take around a tenth. The ends were cut back, 2 bases at V and 10 bases at J, with 11 bases in the middle. The CDR3 has 11 amino acids. Germline-derived CDR1 and CDR2 are GTSNPN and SVGIG (reference sequence). Findings and limits, study-wide: Few recipient clonotypes overlapped donors; over 95% were de novo at given depth.

This clone was seen a few times. What it binds is not known. The sequenced material came from PBMCs. This chain joins TRBV30 and TRBJ1-1; possible D gene TRBD1, 5 bases. This clonotype was sampled from a human donor who either received an allogeneic hematopoietic cell transplant for a myeloid malignancy or was a related donor (not recorded which). Some clones in this sample may be carry-over from other donors' samples. Here the CDR3 DNA reads TGTGCCTGGAGTCTCCGGGGCCCAGCTTTCTTT. This encodes CAWSLRGPAFF. The whole variable domain, remainder taken from reference TRBV30 and TRBJ1-1, is SQTIHQWPATLVQPVGSPLSLECTVEGTSNPNLYWYRQAAGRGLQLLFYSVGIGQISSEVPQNLSASRPQDRQFILSSKKLLLSDSGFYLCAWSLRGPAFFGQGTRLTVV.